This entry describes one TCR beta chain. Antigen: not known. Mismatch with germline at one junction end may stem from a read error. Germline V gene sequence: CDR1 SGHRS, CDR2 YFSETQ. The CDR3 covers 16 residues. These data come from a study of post-analysis software for immune sequencing data. Regarding the study as a whole: Those samples that were prepared in the same batch co-clustered strongly by F measure. Diversity measured as normalized Chao1 was significantly lower in multiple sclerosis patients than in controls. With TRBV5-6, TRBV5-1 and TRBV20-1 included, roughly five TRBV segments were more frequent in patients than in controls.

The library was made from cDNA and included unique molecular identifiers. With roughly 1 to 10 million T cells as the source, about half a million cDNA molecules resulted. MiXCR was run by TCRdb on the PCR reads, yielding one entry per CDR3 protein. The data contain approximately 770,000 distinct CDR3 sequences, 46% of them singletons. The source material was blood. The origin of this receptor is a girl aged 10-17 years with multiple sclerosis. The rearrangement joins TRBV5-1 to TRBJ1-2; possible D gene TRBD1, 6 bases. The CDR3, as DNA: TGCGCCAGCAGGTTGGGGGCTACAAGCACGAACTATGGCTACACCTTC. This translates into CASRLGATSTNYGYTF.